This record looks at one TCR beta chain sequence and its context. These data belong to a study of PD-L1 blockade in urothelial cancer. At the level of the study: Blood was evaluated 3 weeks (second dose) and 6 weeks after therapy began.

Into every PCR, synthetic TCR analog templates were spiked. The protocol was immunoSEQ multiplex PCR, while the TCRdb copy is restricted to in-frame clones and leaves out a portion. The sample holds roughly 74,000 clones, around 87% seen once. The CDR3 is 15 residues long. The V end was cut by 3 bases, the J end by 3 bases, with 13 bases between. The germline gives CDR1 SGDLS, CDR2 YYNGEE. This specimen was PBMCs, taken around atezolizumab (anti-PD-L1) treatment. This receptor was identified in an older woman with urothelial cancer. The chain uses TRBV9 and TRBJ2-1; D is perhaps TRBD2 (6 bases). CDR3: CASSGQTDYYNEQFF. The CDR3, as DNA: TGTGCCAGCAGCGGTCAGACGGACTACTACAATGAGCAGTTCTTC.